This T cell receptor beta chain is drawn from a study of T cell responses to AZD1222 COVID-19 vaccine. Study-level points and caveats: Scientists sampled the repertoires only once the peak T cell response had passed. Among AZD1222 vaccinees, only five or six were seropositive at baseline. The CD4 TCRs associated with vaccination extended across spike and predominated at 160-218 and 743-854. Females made up more of the donors, who were largely white British, and clonal diversity may have come out too low.

The CDR3 runs to 16 residues. Germline-derived CDR1 and CDR2 are MDHEN and SYDVKM. The ends were cut back, 2 bases at V and 8 bases at J, with 18 bases in the middle. Worth noting for this clone: The antigen is undetermined.

The method was immunoSEQ multiplex PCR; TCRdb's version includes in-frame clones alone and lacks a portion of them. The sample consists of about 100,000 clones, about 86% of them appearing once. This rearrangement joins TRBV28 to TRBJ1-4; weak D call: TRBD1 (5 bases). Sequencing used peripheral blood, obtained on day 0 of AZD1222 vaccination. This sequence was found in an adult in good health. The CDR3 loop is CASSLRQQGYREKLFF. CDR3 sequence (DNA): TGTGCCAGCAGTTTAAGGCAGCAGGGTTATAGGGAAAAACTGTTTTTT.